The source of this T cell receptor beta chain is a study of T cell changes during pregnancy in multiple sclerosis (dated by TCRdb to between 2018 and 2020). Background on the whole study: In women with multiple sclerosis, the researchers looked at how the T cell repertoire shifted as pregnancy progressed.

On this clone itself: Its recognized antigen is unknown. It has no much larger one-base neighbor in the sample; base qualities were not kept.

Germline trimming amounts to 3 bases on V and 4 bases on J, with 14 as the count of junction bases outside the gene matches. The CDR3 spans 18 residues, from the cysteine through the phenylalanine. CDR3 DNA is the only sequence kept; it has 54 bases, read in frame from the first base. Via the germline V gene, CDR1 is KGHSH and CDR2 LQKENI. Receptor amplification or capture employed the immunoSEQ multiplex PCR assay. In TCRdb, the immuneACCESS table is reduced to in-frame sequences with V and J assigned. These tables do not hold every clone; where another copy was compared, an unresolved V gene accounts for under half, and the others remain unexplained. The sample profile shows around 60,000 clones; 93% of them were found once. The ten most abundant clones make up roughly 0.35% of the sample.

The receptor's source is a female donor with multiple sclerosis, enrolled in a pregnancy study. The V and J segments used are TRBV18 and TRBJ2-1, with 8 bases in between that match TRBD2. The input for sequencing was CD4+ T cells from peripheral blood mononuclear cells, taken before pregnancy. The sequence in DNA is TGTGCCAGCTCACCCCTCCGTAGCGGGAATGCCCTTTACAATGAGCAGTTCTTC. Its protein is CASSPLRSGNALYNEQFF.